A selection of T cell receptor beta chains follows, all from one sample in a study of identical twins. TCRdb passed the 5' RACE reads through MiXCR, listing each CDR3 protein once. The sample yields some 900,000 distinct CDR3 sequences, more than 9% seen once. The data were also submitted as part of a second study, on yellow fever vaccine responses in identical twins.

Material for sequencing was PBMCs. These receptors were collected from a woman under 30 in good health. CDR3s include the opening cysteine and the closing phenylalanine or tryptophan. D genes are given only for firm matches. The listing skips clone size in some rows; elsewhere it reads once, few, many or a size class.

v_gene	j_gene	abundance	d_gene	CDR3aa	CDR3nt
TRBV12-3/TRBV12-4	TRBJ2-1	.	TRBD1	CASSPPLRTGVDEQFF	TGTGCCAGCAGTCCACCGCTCAGGACAGGGGTAGATGAGCAGTTCTTC
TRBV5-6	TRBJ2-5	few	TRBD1	CASSFRDRWETQYF	TGTGCCAGCAGCTTTAGGGACAGGTGGGAGACCCAGTACTTC
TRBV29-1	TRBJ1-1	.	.	CSVLGQSRIERSLNTEAFF	TGCAGCGTCCTAGGACAGAGTAGGATCGAAAGGTCATTGAACACTGAAGCTTTCTTT
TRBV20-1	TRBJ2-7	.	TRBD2	CSARKKREMLYEQYF	TGCAGTGCTCGAAAAAAGCGGGAGATGCTGTACGAGCAGTACTTC
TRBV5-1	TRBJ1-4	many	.	CASSSGTQNEKLFF	TGCGCCAGCAGCAGCGGGACGCAAAATGAAAAACTGTTTTTT
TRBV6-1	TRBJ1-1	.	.	CASSPGYSARFMNTEAFF	TGTGCCAGCAGCCCCGGGTATTCAGCCAGATTCATGAACACTGAAGCTTTCTTT
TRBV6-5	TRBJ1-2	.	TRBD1	CASSWDRGIYGYTF	TGTGCCAGCAGTTGGGACAGGGGAATCTATGGCTACACCTTC
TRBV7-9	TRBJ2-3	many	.	CASSLAQGTDTQYF	TGTGCCAGCAGCTTAGCTCAGGGCACAGATACGCAGTATTTT
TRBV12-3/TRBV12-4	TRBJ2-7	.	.	CASRQESSYEQYF	TGTGCCAGCAGACAAGAAAGCTCCTACGAGCAGTACTTC
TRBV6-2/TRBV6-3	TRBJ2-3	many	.	CASSNSDTQYF	TGTGCCAGCAGTAATTCAGATACGCAGTATTTT
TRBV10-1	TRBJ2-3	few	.	CASSERQYLGTQYF	TGCGCCAGCAGTGAACGGCAATACCTGGGTACGCAGTATTTT
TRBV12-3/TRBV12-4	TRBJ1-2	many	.	CASSLRSNYGYTF	TGTGCCAGCAGTTTGAGATCTAACTATGGCTACACCTTC
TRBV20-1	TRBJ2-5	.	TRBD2	CSAQTAGGWETQYF	TGCAGTGCGCAAACAGCGGGGGGTTGGGAGACCCAGTACTTC
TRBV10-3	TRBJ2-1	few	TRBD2	CAISESGLGTRDEQFF	TGTGCCATCAGTGAGTCAGGACTAGGGACCCGGGATGAGCAGTTCTTC